A selection of T cell receptor beta chains follows, all from one sample in a study of shared clonotypes between healthy human individuals. Generated by immunoSEQ multiplex PCR, the TCRdb table keeps only in-frame clones and is missing some. Of about 2.3 million clones detected, roughly 93% appear once; the ten largest clones hold 0.35% to 0.5%. The source material was naive CD4+ T cells from PBMCs. All receptors come from a man younger than 35 in good health. Some clones in this sample may be carry-over from other donors' samples. Both conserved end residues are part of each CDR3. The D gene is left open where the match is weak. Clone size is shown for a subset of rows, as once, few, many or a class of expanded clone.

J gene | D gene | V gene | clone size | CDR3 protein | CDR3 DNA
TRBJ2-1 | . | TRBV7-2 | . | CASSITWGGGYNEQFF | TGTGCCAGCAGCATCACCTGGGGAGGGGGGTACAATGAGCAGTTCTTC
TRBJ2-1 | TRBD2 | TRBV30 | once | CAWSVARTSGNLNEQFF | TGTGCCTGGAGTGTGGCTCGGACTAGCGGGAATTTAAATGAGCAGTTCTTC
TRBJ1-1 | TRBD1 | TRBV5-1 | once | CASRFRTGGVYTEAFF | TGCGCCAGCAGATTCAGGACAGGGGGCGTATACACTGAAGCTTTCTTT
TRBJ1-1 | . | TRBV7-3 | . | CASSFNQGHTEAFF | TGTGCCAGCAGCTTCAACCAGGGGCACACTGAAGCTTTCTTT
TRBJ2-5 | . | TRBV7-8 | . | CASSFTETQYF | TGTGCCAGCAGCTTTACGGAGACCCAGTACTTC
TRBJ1-1 | . | TRBV28 | . | CASQPRTREAFF | TGTGCCAGTCAACCCCGGACTCGTGAAGCTTTCTTT
TRBJ2-3 | . | TRBV5-1 | . | CASSLGSGHTDTQYF | TGCGCCAGCAGCTTGGGAAGCGGACACACAGATACGCAGTATTTT
TRBJ1-1 | . | TRBV19 | . | CASSIELGGTEAFF | TGTGCCAGTAGTATAGAACTGGGCGGCACTGAAGCTTTCTTT
TRBJ2-2 | . | TRBV6-5 | . | CASSPHTRRELFF | TGTGCCAGCAGTCCCCATACTCGTCGGGAGCTGTTTTTT
TRBJ2-4 | . | TRBV4-2 | . | CASSLTGRPVVDQYF | TGTGCCAGCAGCCTAACCGGGCGCCCGGTGGTAGACCAATACTTC
TRBJ2-2 | . | TRBV9 | . | CASSVNDNTGELFF | TGTGCCAGCAGCGTAAATGACAACACCGGGGAGCTGTTTTTT